These 25 T cell receptor beta chains share one sample of origin, sequenced in a study of beta chain features in type 1 diabetes. Study-wide results and caveats: People with Type 1 diabetes carried modestly yet significantly shorter TCRB CDR3s in all four CD4+ subsets.

No cognate antigen is known for these TCRs. Expressed TCRB transcripts were sequenced because the entire RNA isolate underwent reverse transcription. Sequencing used immunoSEQ multiplex PCR; TCRdb keeps in-frame clones, though not all of them. This sample has 130,000 or so clones, with 9% found just once. The specimen was central memory CD4+ T cells from blood. These TCRs come from a man younger than 40 with type 1 diabetes.

This clone was seen more than once but under ten times. This chain links TRBV2 with TRBJ2-1, with a tentative D call TRBD2 (5 bases). V lost 8 bases, J lost 0 bases, and 11 bases lay in between. Germline V gene data show CDR1 as SNHLY and CDR2 as FYNNEI. This CDR3 spans 14 amino acids. Here the CDR3 DNA reads TGTGCCAGCGGCGAGGGTGTCTCCTACAATGAGCAGTTCTTC. The encoded protein is CASGEGVSYNEQFF.

The V call is TRBV7-9, the J call TRBJ2-5, with 7 nucleotides matching TRBD1. The CDR3 is 15 amino acids. The J segment lost 0 bases and the V segment lost 5 bases, leaving 6 bases of the junction unmatched. The V gene's germline CDR1 is SEHNR and CDR2 FQNEAQ (reference sequence). The CDR3, as DNA: TGTGCCAGCAGCCCCCGTGACAGGGACCAAGAGACCCAGTACTTC. Translated: CASSPRDRDQETQYF.

The V and J genes are TRBV2 and TRBJ1-6; no clear D. Looked up from germline, CDR1 is SNHLY and CDR2 is FYNNEI. The CDR3 contains 15 residues. V lost 7 bases and J 8 bases, leaving 18 bases between the germline ends. The CDR3, as DNA: TGTGCCAGCACCCCGGATGATCCTCGGGATTCACCCCTCCACTTT. Residues: CASTPDDPRDSPLHF.

This clone has more than one count but fewer than ten. The J gene is TRBJ2-3, the V gene TRBV5-1, with D perhaps matching TRBD1 (6 bases). V was pared by 7 bases and J by 0 bases, with 15 bases between. The germline V gene encodes CDR1 SGHRS and CDR2 YFSETQ. This CDR3 has 15 amino acids. The CDR3 region has the DNA TGCGCCAGCGGACAGCAACAGACTAGCACAGATACGCAGTATTTT. Translated: CASGQQQTSTDTQYF. Looking up the rest from reference TRBV5-1 and TRBJ2-3 gives the full variable domain: KAGVTQTPRYLIKTRGQQVTLSCSPISGHRSVSWYQQTPGQGLQFLFEYFSETQRNKGNFPGRFSGRQFSNSRSEMNVSTLELGDSALYLCASGQQQTSTDTQYFGPGTRLTVL.

The V and J genes are TRBV6-5 and TRBJ1-1; D unresolved. The CDR3 is 11 residues long. Per the germline V gene, CDR1 is MNHEY and CDR2 is SVGAGI. V was cut by 5 bases and J by 5 bases, with 6 bases left in between. The CDR3 DNA reads as TGTGCCAGCAGTCCCCGGACTGAAGCTTTCTTT. It translates to CASSPRTEAFF.

This clone was observed a handful of times. This chain links TRBV18 with TRBJ2-7; TRBD1 matches at 8 bases. CDR3 length: 15 residues. Germline V gene data show CDR1 as KGHSH and CDR2 as LQKENI. With 4 bases clipped from V and 0 bases from J, the junction kept 5 bases outside the gene matches. CDR3 in amino acids: CASSHGQGLSYEQYF. DNA for the CDR3: TGTGCCAGCTCACACGGACAGGGCCTCTCCTACGAGCAGTACTTC. The variable domain in full, with the rest retrieved from reference TRBV18 and TRBJ2-7, is NAGVMQNPRHLVRRRGQEARLRCSPMKGHSHVYWYRQLPEEGLKFMVYLQKENIIDESGMPKERFSAEFPKEGPSILRIQQVVRGDSAAYFCASSHGQGLSYEQYFGPGTRLTVT.

This chain joins TRBV6-5 and TRBJ1-4; TRBD1 matches at 11 bases. The germline CDR1 and CDR2 sequences are MNHEY and SVGAGI. The CDR3 extends over 15 amino acids. The J segment lost 8 bases and the V segment lost 6 bases, leaving 8 bases of the junction unmatched. CDR3 region: CASRLSGTGGEKLFF. CDR3 coding DNA: TGTGCCAGCAGGCTGTCCGGGACAGGGGGGGAAAAACTGTTTTTT.

V is TRBV18 and J is TRBJ2-1, with TRBD1 matching 7 bases. V shed 5 bases and J 5 bases; nucleotides not matched to a gene: 3. CDR3 length: 13 residues. The germline V gene encodes CDR1 KGHSH and CDR2 LQKENI. CDR3 loop: CASSTTGDNEQFF. The DNA for the CDR3 is TGTGCCAGCTCAACTACAGGGGACAATGAGCAGTTCTTC.

This clone was detected a few times. Additional DNA sequences in this sample encode the identical CDR3. J is TRBJ1-5 and V is TRBV2; the D gene is possibly TRBD1 (6 bases). The V gene's germline CDR1 is SNHLY and CDR2 FYNNEI. The CDR3 has 15 residues. The ends were cut back, 2 bases at V and 0 bases at J, with 8 bases in the middle. CDR3 nucleotides: TGTGCCAGCAGTGAAAGGGGGGGTAGCAATCAGCCCCAGCATTTT. Translating gives CASSERGGSNQPQHF.

Only a few counts were recorded for this clone. This chain links TRBV5-6 with TRBJ1-5, with D possibly being TRBD1 (5 bases). V shed 4 bases and J shed 4 bases, with 15 bases lying between them. This CDR3 is 15 amino acids long. The germline gives CDR1 SGHDT, CDR2 YYEEEE. The CDR3 DNA reads as TGTGCCAGCAGCGGTCAGGGACTCGGAAATCAGCCCCAGCATTTT. This sequence encodes CASSGQGLGNQPQHF. The variable domain in full, with the rest retrieved from reference TRBV5-6 and TRBJ1-5, is DAGVTQSPTHLIKTRGQQVTLRCSPKSGHDTVSWYQQALGQGPQFIFQYYEEEERQRGNFPDRFSGHQFPNYSSELNVNALLLGDSALYLCASSGQGLGNQPQHFGDGTRLSIL.

The J gene is TRBJ1-5, the V gene TRBV5-4; 9 nucleotides line up with TRBD1. The germline V gene encodes CDR1 SGHNT and CDR2 YYREEE (reference sequence). Trimming cost V 0 bases and J 2 bases; bases outside gene matches: 6. The CDR3 has 17 residues. The CDR3 spells CASSLGDREIGNQPQHF. In nucleotides, the CDR3 is TGTGCCAGCAGCTTGGGGGACAGGGAAATCGGCAATCAGCCCCAGCATTTT.

Remarks on this clone: The sample holds other DNA sequences that translate to the same CDR3. V and J are TRBV19 and TRBJ2-5, with D uncertain. Germline values: CDR1 LNHDA, CDR2 SQIVND (reference sequence). Trimming removed 3 bases from V and 5 bases from J, with 7 bases in between. The CDR3 totals 12 residues. In DNA form, the CDR3 reads TGTGCCAGTAGTATTGGTGAGGAGACCCAGTACTTC. Translation: CASSIGEETQYF.

A few counts support this clone. The V and J genes are TRBV6-1 and TRBJ2-7; 8 bases agree with TRBD1. V dropped 6 bases and J dropped 3; count of bases not matched to a gene: 10. Germline values: CDR1 MNHNS, CDR2 SASEGT. This CDR3 has 15 residues. The CDR3 protein is CASSDGTGHIYEQYF. The CDR3 DNA is TGTGCCAGCAGCGACGGGACAGGCCATATCTACGAGCAGTACTTC.

This clone has at least ten counts. The chain employs TRBV29-1 and TRBJ2-6; D remains unclear. The CDR3 spans 15 residues. V lost 7 bases, J lost 0 bases, and 13 bases lay in between. Germline-derived CDR1 and CDR2 are SQVTM and ANQGSEA. In DNA, the CDR3 is TGCAGCGCTAACCACCGTGGCTCTGGGGCCAACGTCCTGACTTTC. This codes for CSANHRGSGANVLTF. The variable domain in full, completed from reference TRBV29-1 and TRBJ2-6, reads SAVISQKPSRDICQRGTSLTIQCQVDSQVTMMFWYRQQPGQSLTLIATANQGSEATYESGFVIDKFPISRPNLTFSTLTVSNMSPEDSSIYLCSANHRGSGANVLTFGAGSRLTVL.

The sample holds a few counts of this clone. J is TRBJ2-1 and V is TRBV28; D is undetermined. This CDR3 has 13 amino acids. Germline V lookup: CDR1 MDHEN, CDR2 SYDVKM. V was cut by 3 bases and J by 5 bases, with 8 bases left in between. The CDR3: CASSFARNNEQFF. The CDR3 bases are TGTGCCAGCAGTTTTGCGCGAAACAATGAGCAGTTCTTC.

The V call is TRBV25-1, the J call TRBJ2-3, with TRBD1 matching 7 bases. CDR1 and CDR2 (germline): MGHDK, SYGVNS. The CDR3 has 14 residues. V lost 4 bases to trimming and J lost 1 base; unmatched junction nucleotides: 2. CDR3 loop: CASSVGTGTDTQYF. The CDR3 nucleotides read TGTGCCAGCAGTGTCGGGACAGGCACAGATACGCAGTATTTT.

This clone was counted a few times. This chain joins TRBV19 and TRBJ2-1; D might be TRBD2 (5 bases). CDR1 LNHDA and CDR2 SQIVND come from the germline V gene (reference sequence). The CDR3 is 17 residues long. Trimming shortened V by 5 bases and J by 0 bases, and 17 bases separated the two germline ends. CDR3 loop: CASSLYPSGSSYNEQFF. The CDR3 bases are TGTGCCAGTAGTCTCTACCCCAGCGGCAGCTCCTACAATGAGCAGTTCTTC.

There are a few counts of this clone. The chain combines TRBV4-1 with TRBJ2-7, with TRBD2 matching over 8 bases. With V trimmed by 0 bases and J by 4 bases, 5 bases remained unmatched. Looked up from germline, CDR1 is MGHRA and CDR2 is YSYEKL. The CDR3 is 15 amino acids. In DNA form, the CDR3 reads TGCGCCAGCAGCCAAGAGGGGACTAGACGATACGAGCAGTACTTC. Amino acid sequence: CASSQEGTRRYEQYF.

The rearrangement joins TRBV5-4 to TRBJ1-6; D may be TRBD1 (5 bases). Trimming left V 2 bases short and J 10 bases short, with 13 bases between. The CDR3 contains 14 residues. The germline gives CDR1 SGHNT, CDR2 YYREEE (reference sequence). In nucleotides, the CDR3 is TGTGCCAGCAGCTTAGAGCAGGGAAGATCACCCCTCCACTTT. This sequence encodes CASSLEQGRSPLHF.

The chain combines TRBV4-2 with TRBJ1-5, with D possibly TRBD1 on 6 matching bases. V shed 1 base and J shed 6 bases, with 16 bases lying between them. This CDR3 spans 16 amino acids. From germline, CDR1 is LGHNA and CDR2 YNFKEQ. The CDR3 DNA reads as TGTGCCAGCAGCCAAGCCGGGGAAGGGGGTGGTCAGCCCCAGCATTTT. Encoded protein: CASSQAGEGGGQPQHF.

The sample holds a few counts of this clone. The chain couples TRBV4-1 to TRBJ2-5; TRBD2 might be the D (7 bases). Germline CDR1 and CDR2: MGHRA and YSYEKL. V lost 9 bases and J lost 2, with 19 bases in between. The CDR3 loop spans 15 amino acids. CDR3 bases: TGCGCCAGTCGGCAAGGGGGGGCCAGTCAAGAGACCCAGTACTTC. Translated, it gives CASRQGGASQETQYF.

The chain employs TRBV18 and TRBJ1-4; 8 nucleotides agree with TRBD1. Germline V gene lookup returns CDR1 KGHSH and CDR2 LQKENI. The CDR3 runs to 15 residues. With V trimmed by 4 bases and J by 7 bases, 8 bases remained unmatched. DNA for the CDR3: TGTGCCAGCTCACGAAGTCAGGGGGCTCTTGAAAAACTGTTTTTT. This gives the protein CASSRSQGALEKLFF.

This clone has just a few counts. Other nucleotide sequences from this sample produce the same CDR3. This chain connects TRBV28 to TRBJ1-5, with TRBD1 identical over 8 bases. V was clipped by 7 bases and J by 6 bases; unmatched bases: 5. The CDR3 is made up of 13 amino acids. Germline V gene sequence: CDR1 MDHEN, CDR2 SYDVKM. The CDR3 loop is CASKGQGRQPQHF. The DNA for the CDR3 is TGTGCCAGCAAAGGACAGGGCCGTCAGCCCCAGCATTTT.

The table lists this clone with a few counts. CDR3 amino acids: CASSPGSWGGPQHF. CDR3 coding DNA: TGTGCCAGCAGCCCAGGGTCCTGGGGTGGGCCCCAGCATTTT. The chain carries TRBV5-8 and TRBJ1-5, with TRBD1 as a possible D gene (5 bases). The CDR3 has 14 amino acids. Germline loops: CDR1 SGHTS, CDR2 YDEGEE. The V end was cut by 4 bases, the J end by 9 bases, with 17 bases between.

This clone was counted only a few times. This sequence joins TRBV28 and TRBJ1-4, with 8 bases lining up with TRBD1. Per the germline V gene, CDR1 is MDHEN and CDR2 is SYDVKM. The CDR3 has 17 residues. Trimming removed 3 bases from V and 7 bases from J; junction bases left unmatched: 13. The CDR3 nucleotides are TGTGCCAGCAGTTTTTCCCTTCCAGGGGGCTCTGTTGAAAAACTGTTTTTT. It codes for CASSFSLPGGSVEKLFF.